This TCR beta chain was profiled in a study of CD8+ T cells in alopecia areata. Study-level points and caveats: Possibly as an HLA-related effect, TCR sharing across patients appeared less clear than in mice. Alopecia totalis/universalis scalp especially showed more expanded CD8+ clones than normal scalp. Sequencing of scalp tissue also captures the resident alphabeta T cells of normal skin.

Collected material from alopecia areata patients comprised lesional scalp punch biopsies and peripheral blood. V lost 1 base, J lost 6 bases, and 16 bases lay in between. The CDR3 totals 15 residues. Germline V gene lookup returns CDR1 MDHEN and CDR2 SYDVKM. A remark on this clone: Its antigen is as yet unknown.

Investigators isolated RNA and reverse transcribed it into cDNA to act as the sequencing template. The table came from immunoSEQ multiplex PCR; TCRdb's copy has only in-frame clones and leaves some out. The table has approximately 89,000 clones, just over 50% seen once. This rearrangement joins TRBV28 to TRBJ2-7, with a weak D call TRBD1 (5 bases). This clonotype was sampled from a human donor with alopecia areata. The sample taken for sequencing was NKG2D-high CD8+ T cells sorted from blood. For the CDR3, the DNA is TGTGCCAGCAGTTTATCGGGCAGGGTGGAAGTCGAGCAGTACTTC. Translating it yields CASSLSGRVEVEQYF.